This is a list of T cell receptor beta chains from one sample in a study of blood T cell repertoires in COVID-19. Assay used: immunoSEQ multiplex PCR; TCRdb lists only in-frame clones, some missing. The table lists some 150,000 clones, around 85% of them singletons, with over 2.5% in the top ten. Sequenced input: peripheral blood. These receptors were taken from a woman of 80 years or more with acute or convalescent COVID-19. Both conserved end residues are part of each CDR3. The order of the fields is CDR3 protein, CDR3 DNA, J gene, V gene, D gene, clone size. A D gene is named only where the DNA matches it firmly. Clone size, where shown, is once, few, many, or a class for clones that have expanded.

CASSERLAERQYF	TGCGCCAGCAGTGAGAGGCTAGCGGAGCGGCAGTACTTC	TRBJ2-7	TRBV10-2	TRBD2	once
CASSNQELLTDTQYF	TGTGCCAGTAGTAACCAGGAATTACTCACAGATACGCAGTATTTT	TRBJ2-3	TRBV19	-	medium-sized
CASSLLSSSAGGGTEAFF	TGCGCCAGCAGCCTACTCTCAAGTTCTGCCGGGGGTGGCACTGAAGCTTTCTTT	TRBJ1-1	TRBV5-1	-	-
CASSGHRDSDTEAFF	TGTGCCAGCAGCGGACACAGGGATTCGGACACTGAAGCTTTCTTT	TRBJ1-1	TRBV7-8	-	-
CASRETSGGVTGELFF	TGCGCCAGCAGAGAGACTAGCGGGGGTGTCACCGGGGAGCTGTTTTTT	TRBJ2-2	TRBV5-1	TRBD2	-
CASSQRDSTGELFF	TGTGCCAGCAGCCAACGGGACAGCACCGGGGAGCTGTTTTTT	TRBJ2-2	TRBV3-1/TRBV3-2	TRBD1	few
CASSVGGANYGYTF	TGTGCCAGCAGTGTAGGAGGTGCTAACTATGGCTACACCTTC	TRBJ1-2	TRBV27	-	-
CASSLEQASVHTIYF	TGCGCCAGCAGCTTGGAACAGGCGAGCGTCCACACCATATATTTT	TRBJ1-3	TRBV5-1	-	-
CASSTSYRGGAFF	TGTGCCAGCAGTACTTCATACAGGGGGGGAGCTTTCTTT	TRBJ1-1	TRBV6-5	TRBD1	-
CASIAVGGEKLFF	TGTGCCAGCATCGCTGTCGGCGGGGAAAAACTGTTTTTT	TRBJ1-4	TRBV12-3/TRBV12-4	-	-
CATTSTDTTGELFF	TGTGCCACCACATCGACAGACACCACCGGGGAGCTGTTTTTT	TRBJ2-2	TRBV19	-	-
CAAGAGGTGELFF	TGTGCCGCAGGGGCAGGGGGCACCGGGGAGCTGTTTTTT	TRBJ2-2	TRBV6-5	TRBD1	-
CASSKGADTQYF	TGTGCCAGCAGTAAGGGGGCAGATACGCAGTATTTT	TRBJ2-3	TRBV2	-	once
CASSRTGSYSYEQYF	TGTGCCAGCAGTCGTACAGGGAGCTATTCCTACGAGCAGTACTTC	TRBJ2-7	TRBV6-5	-	-
CASSVKNIQYF	TGTGCCAGCAGTGTAAAAAACATTCAGTACTTC	TRBJ2-4	TRBV2	-	-
CASSRYTEAFF	TGTGCCAGCAGTCGGTACACTGAAGCTTTCTTT	TRBJ1-1	TRBV11-2	-	-
CASSRDSETQYF	TGTGCCAGCAGCAGGGACAGCGAGACCCAGTACTTC	TRBJ2-5	TRBV13	TRBD1	-
CASSPPGLASYNEQFF	TGTGCCAGCAGCCCGCCGGGACTAGCGTCTTACAATGAGCAGTTCTTC	TRBJ2-1	TRBV7-9	TRBD2	-
CASSMMAQPQHF	TGTGCCAGTAGTATGATGGCTCAGCCCCAGCATTTT	TRBJ1-5	TRBV19	-	-
CASSIRTGTGDQPQHF	TGTGCCAGTAGTATAAGGACCGGGACAGGGGATCAGCCCCAGCATTTT	TRBJ1-5	TRBV19	TRBD1	-
CASSPRFDSPETQYF	TGTGCCAGCAGCCCCCGTTTTGACAGTCCAGAGACCCAGTACTTC	TRBJ2-5	TRBV9	-	-
CASSIEGGRQPQHF	TGTGCCAGTAGTATAGAGGGAGGGCGGCAGCCCCAGCATTTT	TRBJ1-5	TRBV19	-	-
CASSLNRGYNYGYTF	TGTGCCAGCAGCTTGAACAGGGGATATAACTATGGCTACACCTTC	TRBJ1-2	TRBV5-5	TRBD1	-
CASSAIGAGDTEAFF	TGTGCCAGCAGCGCCATAGGGGCAGGGGACACTGAAGCTTTCTTT	TRBJ1-1	TRBV7-9	-	-
CASSQDPPPLGTRGTEAFF	TGCGCCAGCAGCCAAGACCCCCCCCCTTTGGGGACCAGGGGCACTGAAGCTTTCTTT	TRBJ1-1	TRBV4-3	-	-
CASSLEAGTYNEQFF	TGTGCCAGCAGCTTAGAGGCGGGCACCTACAATGAGCAGTTCTTC	TRBJ2-1	TRBV11-3	-	once
CASSQQTGAGTEAFF	TGTGCCAGCAGCCAGCAGACAGGGGCAGGGACTGAAGCTTTCTTT	TRBJ1-1	TRBV7-3	TRBD1	-